Following are 5 T cell receptor beta chains from one sample sequenced in a study of blood T cell repertoires in COVID-19. The repertoire was sequenced with immunoSEQ multiplex PCR; TCRdb's copy has only in-frame clones and lacks some. In the table there are under 400,000 clones, roughly 90% of which are singletons. Sequencing input: peripheral blood. These TCRs come from a young woman with COVID-19, enrolled during active disease.

The rearrangement joins TRBV5-1 to TRBJ2-7, with D tentatively TRBD1 (5 bases). The CDR3 sequence is 12 residues long. CDR1 and CDR2 from the germline V gene are SGHRS and YFSETQ. The V end lost 3 bases, the J end lost 4 bases, and 8 bases lay between the germline ends. CDR3 DNA: TGCGCCAGCAGCTGGGGCGATTACGAGCAGTACTTC. This codes for CASSWGDYEQYF.

V gene TRBV19 combines with J gene TRBJ1-1; maybe TRBD1 (5 bases). This CDR3 comprises 14 residues. Trimming pared 1 base from V and 5 bases from J, leaving 11 bases between. CDR1 LNHDA and CDR2 SQIVND come from the germline V gene (reference sequence). The CDR3 DNA sequence: TGTGCCAGTAGTATAGGCGGAAGGGGAACTGAAGCTTTCTTT. Translated: CASSIGGRGTEAFF.

The chain uses TRBV10-3 and TRBJ1-3, with 10 nucleotides matching TRBD1. In germline, CDR1 is ENHRY, CDR2 SYGVKD. The CDR3 has 15 amino acids. The ends lost 6 bases at V and 3 bases at J; junction bases unmatched: 5. The CDR3 coding sequence is TGTGCCATCAGGGAAGACAGGGGGCTTGGAAACACCATATATTTT. It specifies CAIREDRGLGNTIYF.

The rearrangement links TRBV3-1 (or the pseudogene TRBV3-2) to TRBJ1-3; D is unresolved. This CDR3 has 16 residues. Germline assignment: CDR1 LGHDT and CDR2 YNNKEL (reference sequence). V dropped 1 base and J dropped 2 bases, with 12 bases sitting between them. CDR3 in amino acids: CASSQGNPSTGNTIYF. The DNA of the CDR3 is TGTGCCAGCAGCCAAGGTAATCCGAGCACTGGAAACACCATATATTTT.

This clone was found once. A much larger clone lies one base from this, so it may be a read error. Other DNA sequences in the sample encode the same CDR3. The V and J genes are TRBV5-1 and TRBJ2-4; weak D call: TRBD2 (5 bases). CDR1 and CDR2 (germline): SGHRS, YFSETQ. Deletions cut 0 bases from V and 1 base from J, with 11 bases between. The CDR3 runs to 16 residues. This CDR3 is CASSLESGGAKNIQYF. As DNA, the CDR3 is TGCGCCAGCAGCTTGGAAAGCGGAGGCGCCAAAAACATTCAGTACTTC. The full variable domain, rest sourced from reference TRBV5-1 and TRBJ2-4, is KAGVTQTPRYLIKTRGQQVTLSCSPISGHRSVSWYQQTPGQGLQFLFEYFSETQRNKGNFPGRFSGRQFSNSRSEMNVSTLELGDSALYLCASSLESGGAKNIQYFGAGTRLSVL.